This T cell receptor beta chain came from a study of Ad26.COV2.S vaccination and SARS-CoV-2 variants. Turning to the study itself: Intramuscular Ad26.COV2.S at 5x10^10 or 1x10^11 viral particles.

Documented treatment: some 20 received Ad26.COV2.S at low or high dose, single or two shots; roughly five received placebo; per-sample allocation not given. The samples were gathered on day 63 after the first injection of vaccine or placebo. Libraries were prepared by immunoSEQ multiplex PCR; TCRdb keeps only in-frame clonotypes and omits some of them. The sample holds 440,000 or so clones; less than 95% are singletons and the top ten take around 4.2%. Worth noting for this clone: Antigen specificity is unknown.

Regarding the study as a whole: Substantial breadth was reported for post-vaccination spike-specific CD8+ and CD4+ T cells.

V shed 6 bases, J shed 1 base, and the junction held 6 bases outside the gene matches. Germline CDR1 reads SGHTA; CDR2 reads FQGNSA. This CDR3 comprises 15 residues. The rearrangement joins TRBV7-2 to TRBJ2-7, with 10 bases aligning to TRBD2. Sequenced material: peripheral blood, taken in a trial of Ad26.COV2.S vaccine versus placebo. This TCR was sampled from a person between 18 and 59 years old who received the Ad26.COV2.S COVID-19 vaccine or a placebo. The chain's CDR3 is CASSPSGRMSYEQYF. The CDR3 DNA reads as TGTGCCAGCAGTCCTAGCGGGAGAATGTCCTACGAGCAGTACTTC.